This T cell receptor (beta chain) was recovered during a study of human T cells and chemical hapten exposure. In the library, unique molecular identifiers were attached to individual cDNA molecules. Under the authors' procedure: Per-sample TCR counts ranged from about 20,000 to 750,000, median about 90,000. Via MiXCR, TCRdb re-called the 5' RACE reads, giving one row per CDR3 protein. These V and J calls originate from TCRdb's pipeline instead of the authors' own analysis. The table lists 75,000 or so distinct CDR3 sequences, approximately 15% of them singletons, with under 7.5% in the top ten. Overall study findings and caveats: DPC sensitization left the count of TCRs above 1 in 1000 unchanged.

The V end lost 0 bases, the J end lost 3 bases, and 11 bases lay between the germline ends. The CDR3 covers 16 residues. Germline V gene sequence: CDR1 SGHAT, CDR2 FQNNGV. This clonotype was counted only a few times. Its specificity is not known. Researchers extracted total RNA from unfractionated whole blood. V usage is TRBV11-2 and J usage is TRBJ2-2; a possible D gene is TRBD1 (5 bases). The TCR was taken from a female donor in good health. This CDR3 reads CASSLEPVGHTGELFF. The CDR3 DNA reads TGTGCCAGCAGCTTAGAGCCGGTGGGGCACACCGGGGAGCTGTTTTTT.